The 10 T cell receptor beta chains below all came from one sample that was sequenced in a study of PD-1 blockade in classical Hodgkin lymphoma. Method: immunoSEQ multiplex PCR; TCRdb's copy keeps in-frame clones and lacks some. Of roughly 70,000 clones detected, about 93% appear once; the ten largest clones hold about 2.5%. Time point given: newly diagnosed, previously untreated cHL patient sample. The sequenced material came from peripheral blood mononuclear cells (PBMCs). Receptors originate from a human donor with classical Hodgkin lymphoma.

This clone was picked up a small number of times. The chain recombines TRBV15 with TRBJ1-1; no reliable D call. V dropped 0 bases and J dropped 1 base, with 6 bases sitting between them. The CDR3 runs to 14 residues. CDR1 and CDR2 (germline): LNHNV, YYDKDF (reference sequence). The CDR3 bases are TGTGCCACCAGCAGAGATAGGGCGAACACTGAAGCTTTCTTT. Residues: CATSRDRANTEAFF.

Comments on this clone: The junction shows a germline mismatch at one end, possibly a read error. The V gene is TRBV27, the J gene TRBJ1-2; 8 nucleotides line up with TRBD1. The CDR3 runs to 14 residues. Per germline, CDR1 MNHEY and CDR2 SMNVEV (reference sequence). As DNA, the CDR3 is TGTGCCAGCAGTTCCCTCTCCGCCGGGACAGGCTGGGGCTTC. Its protein product is CASSSLSAGTGWGF.

The CDR3 region is CASSLSIHGETQYF. The CDR3, as DNA: TGCGCCAGCAGCTTGTCCATCCACGGAGAGACCCAGTACTTC. This sequence joins TRBV5-1 and TRBJ2-5; D unresolved. The V gene's germline CDR1 is SGHRS and CDR2 YFSETQ. Trimming removed 1 base from V and 4 bases from J, with 11 bases in between. This CDR3 is 14 amino acids long.

The chain is built from TRBV29-1 and TRBJ2-5, with D tentatively TRBD2 (6 bases). The V gene lost 6 bases and the J gene lost 0 bases, with 8 bases spanning the gap. CDR1 is SQVTM, CDR2 ANQGSEA, per germline. This CDR3 has 12 amino acids. In DNA, the CDR3 is TGCAGCGTCCGGGACTACCAAGAGACCCAGTACTTC. Translating gives CSVRDYQETQYF.

V and J are TRBV2 and TRBJ1-4; no clear D. The V gene lost 8 bases and the J gene lost 10 bases, with 17 bases spanning the gap. Germline V gene sequence: CDR1 SNHLY, CDR2 FYNNEI. This CDR3 region has 13 residues. The CDR3 loop is CASGPRWEGKLFF. The CDR3 DNA reads as TGTGCCAGCGGGCCGCGTTGGGAGGGAAAACTGTTTTTT.

This chain uses TRBV28 with TRBJ2-2, with 11 bases aligning to TRBD2. V gave up 10 bases and J gave up 0 bases; unmatched junction bases: 16. CDR3 length: 19 amino acids. From germline, CDR1 is MDHEN and CDR2 SYDVKM. The chain's CDR3 is CATRTSGLGGNANTGELFF. The CDR3 nucleotides read TGTGCCACCCGGACTAGCGGGTTGGGGGGTAACGCGAACACCGGGGAGCTGTTTTTT.

The V gene is TRBV21-1, the J gene TRBJ2-3. TRBV21-1 is assigned pseudogene status. There are 16 residues in the CDR3. The CDR3 DNA reads TGTGCCAGCAGCAATCAAAGGGATAAGTGCACAGATACGCAGTATTTT. Translated, it gives CASSNQRDKCTDTQYF.

The rearrangement uses TRBV28 and TRBJ2-7; TRBD2 aligns across 8 bases. J lost 1 base, V lost 3 bases, and 11 bases had no gene match. Germline V gives CDR1 MDHEN, CDR2 SYDVKM. The CDR3 is 17 residues long. The CDR3 reads CASSFSYKAGVSYEQYF. The CDR3 DNA follows: TGTGCCAGCAGTTTCTCTTACAAAGCGGGAGTGTCCTACGAGCAGTACTTC.

J is TRBJ2-5 and V is TRBV7-6; TRBD1 aligns across 7 bases. The V and J ends lost 5 bases and 3 bases, in that order; junction bases with no gene match: 9. Germline V CDR1 and CDR2: SGHVS, FNYEAQ. This CDR3 region has 15 residues. The DNA for the CDR3 is TGTGCCAGCAGCCTCTACCCCACAGGGGAAGAGACCCAGTACTTC. It is translated as CASSLYPTGEETQYF.

This clone appeared a few times. DNA for the CDR3: TGTGCCAGCAGGAAAAAAGGGCCCGAAAACACCATATATTTT. Protein sequence: CASRKKGPENTIYF. The J gene is TRBJ1-3, the V gene TRBV7-9; D remains unclear. V dropped 6 bases and J dropped 6 bases, with 15 bases sitting between them. There are 14 residues in the CDR3. Germline values: CDR1 SEHNR, CDR2 FQNEAQ (reference sequence).